The T cell receptor beta chain under discussion was sequenced for a study of human T cells and chemical hapten exposure. Specified time point: patch test 2, 6 weeks after DPC sensitization. Noted treatment: therapeutic diphenylcyclopropenone sensitization with weekly scalp DPC. Per the germline V gene, CDR1 is SGHVS and CDR2 is FQNEAQ. Trimming shortened V by 3 bases and J by 2 bases, and 20 bases separated the two germline ends. The CDR3 is 18 residues long. MiXCR, run by TCRdb on the RACE reads, gives a single entry per CDR3 protein. The table records fewer than 95,000 distinct CDR3 sequences, approximately 9.9% of them present only once.

Here the sequenced sample was whole blood, taken in connection with sensitization to the hapten diphenylcyclopropenone (DPC). The chain is built from TRBV7-8 and TRBJ2-1; TRBD2 is a possible D gene (6 bases). This clonotype was obtained from a man in his forties or fifties with alopecia areata. Some clones in this sample may be carry-over from other donors' samples. In nucleotides, the CDR3 is TGTGCCAGCAGCTTCGACAGACTAGGGAGCCCACCCTACAATGAGCAGTTCTTC. It codes for CASSFDRLGSPPYNEQFF.